The T cell receptor beta chain described here comes from a study of Graves' ophthalmopathy and Graves' hyperthyroidism. Germline lookup yields CDR1 MNHEY and CDR2 SVGAGI. The V end was cut by 0 bases, the J end by 0 bases, with 8 bases between. The CDR3 length is 15 residues. RNA served as the template for amplifying TCR beta CDR3 regions. Scientists carried out first-round RT-PCR using HTBI primers and then a second-round multiplex PCR. MiXCR, run by TCRdb on the multiplex PCR reads, gives a single entry per CDR3 protein. The profile shows 200,000 to 250,000 distinct CDR3 sequences, around 30% of them singletons.

The genes are TRBV6-5 and TRBJ2-5; D is perhaps TRBD2 (6 bases). The receptor's source is a man in his fifties or sixties with Graves' ophthalmopathy. Sequencing was performed on peripheral blood. The CDR3 sequence is CASSYSGGNQETQYF. The DNA for the CDR3 is TGTGCCAGCAGTTACTCGGGCGGGAACCAAGAGACCCAGTACTTC.